This T cell receptor (beta chain) was recorded in a study of CD8 T cells in Susac syndrome (dated by TCRdb to about 2019). As for the study more broadly: Of the Susac syndrome patients who were sequenced, 8 or 9 were in clinical remission while more than five had clinically active disease. At blood withdrawal, Susac syndrome patients were either therapy-naive, taking corticosteroids (in some cases with IVIg as well), or taking IVIg alone. Whether CD8+ T cell activation and differentiation in Susac syndrome was antigen driven was tested using repertoire sequencing.

Beyond this particular receptor, the publication reports: The number of individuals in the TCR sequencing and HLA analysis was recognized as being relatively small. No clonal expansion was detected in the CD4+ T cell repertoire of Susac syndrome patients.

RNA was extracted using the RNeasy kit, and 0.5 to 1 microgram was reverse transcribed with random hexamers. The immunoSEQ multiplex PCR assay, covering 54 Vbeta and 13 Jbeta segments, was used to amplify TCR beta CDR3 regions. Bias from PCR amplification was corrected by using a synthetic template baseline for primer optimization and for computational correction. In the authors' own workflow: Reads were annotated to V, D and J genes according to IMGT and were analyzed with immunoSEQ Analyzer, with only productive sequences retained. Clonality was calculated as one minus the Shannon entropy normalized by log2 of the number of productive unique sequences. Public and private clones were assessed among the 100 most prevalent clones of each patient and control. Clones were defined as Susac-specific when absent from the healthy and MS cohorts, from fewer than 1,300 published viral clones and from other ImmuneACCESS disease sequences. Through fastp at Q25 and MiXCR, TCRdb rebuilt clones from the public reads, retaining in-frame beta chains. Each entry is one CDR3 protein sequence, shown with its most common DNA and genes. Clone size and V and J calls follow TCRdb, not the original study. Across this sample there are about 240,000 distinct CDR3 sequences, with 96% seen only once. The ten largest clones add up to approximately 0.094% of the sample.

Peripheral blood CD8+ and CD4+ T cells from healthy donors, Susac syndrome patients and multiple sclerosis patients were profiled using high-throughput TCR beta sequencing. Susac syndrome patients met recently defined diagnostic criteria for definite or probable disease. Bulk CD8+ and CD4+ T cells were purified magnetically by negative isolation, whereas CD8+ TEMRA cells were enriched by FACS. Blood was collected in EDTA tubes and processed within 24 hours, with PBMCs isolated through density gradient centrifugation. PBMCs intended for TCR sequencing were cryopreserved in liquid nitrogen and were subsequently thawed in a 37 degrees C water bath. The sorted or isolated CD4+, CD8+ and CD8+ TEMRA cells reached a purity of at least 90%. As regards this clonotype: Its antigen target is currently unknown. Base qualities were left out, and no much larger clone turns up one base away.

Relative to germline, V is 1 base shorter and J is 6 bases shorter, with 16 bases between their ends. From the cysteine through the phenylalanine, the CDR3 covers 16 amino acids. Solely the CDR3 DNA is kept, with 48 bases framed from the first base. Via the germline V gene (reference sequence), CDR1 is LGHDT and CDR2 YNNKEL. The sequenced sample consisted of CD4+ T cells from PBMCs. This receptor chain uses TRBV3-1 and TRBJ2-1; TRBD2 is a possible D gene, resting on 5 matching bases. The sequence was obtained from a human donor with Susac syndrome. The DNA sequence reads TGTGCCAGCAGCCAAGTCTCTGGACTCAGAATCAATGAGCAGTTCTTC. It translates to CASSQVSGLRINEQFF.